This TCR beta chain was captured in a study of a mutant IDH1 vaccine in newly diagnosed glioma. Repertoires were generated with immunoSEQ multiplex PCR, while TCRdb's copy carries only in-frame clones and drops some. Of some 40,000 clones listed, around 81% are singletons. Deletions cut 1 base from V and 8 bases from J, with 17 bases between. Germline V gives CDR1 SNHLY, CDR2 FYNNEI. The CDR3 loop spans 15 amino acids. The time point was: week 23, last vaccination. Topical imiquimod was applied with each vaccine dose, which held 300 ug of mutant IDH1 20-mer peptide. Notes on this clone: Its target is unknown.

The chain combines TRBV2 with TRBJ1-2; no definite D call. The sequencing used PBMCs, collected from a glioma patient whose treatment included an IDH1 peptide vaccine. This receptor was obtained from a man aged 40-55 years with glioma. In DNA, the CDR3 is TGTGCCAGCAGTGAAGAAGGCCGGTTCGTGCGGGGCTACACCTTC. It codes for CASSEEGRFVRGYTF.